This T cell receptor (beta chain) was sequenced for a study of breast tumors, draining lymph nodes, adjacent tissues. Study-wide results and caveats: Compared with lymph nodes, tumors were less diverse; compared with nontumor tissue, more. Data fit most tumor T cells coming from lymph node, expanding in tumor.

The CDR3 length is 16 residues. Germline V lookup: CDR1 SGHDT, CDR2 YYEEEE. Trimming stripped 2 bases from V and 0 bases from J, with 9 bases between. This clonotype occurred many times. Its antigen is currently unknown. TCRdb re-derived calls from the multiplex PCR reads in MiXCR, one entry per CDR3 protein. The repertoire holds approximately 100,000 distinct CDR3 sequences, with under 40% as singletons. Breast cancer patients provided tissue from their axillary draining lymph nodes. The chain couples TRBV5-6 to TRBJ2-6; D unresolved. Sequenced input: axillary lymph node tissue. This clonotype originated in a female donor with breast cancer. Some clones in this sample may be carry-over from other donors' samples. In DNA form, the CDR3 reads TGTGCCAGCAGCTTCGGACCCTACTCTGGGGCCAACGTCCTGACTTTC. Encoded protein: CASSFGPYSGANVLTF. The entire variable domain, with the rest obtained from reference TRBV5-6 and TRBJ2-6, is as follows: DAGVTQSPTHLIKTRGQQVTLRCSPKSGHDTVSWYQQALGQGPQFIFQYYEEEERQRGNFPDRFSGHQFPNYSSELNVNALLLGDSALYLCASSFGPYSGANVLTFGAGSRLTVL.